Sequencing of this TCR beta chain was carried out in a study of technical replicates of blood from a few donors. The V gene's germline CDR1 is LGHNA and CDR2 YSLEER. The CDR3 runs 20 residues. Trimming cost V 0 bases and J 0 bases; bases outside gene matches: 11. Sequencing was performed with immunoSEQ multiplex PCR; in TCRdb, only in-frame clones are kept and a portion is missing. The data contain 64,000 or so clones, roughly 86% of them singletons. This TCR came from a human donor in good health. Some clones in this sample may be carry-over from other donors' samples. The rearrangement uses TRBV4-3 and TRBJ2-6, with 7 bases identical to TRBD1. The material sequenced was PBMCs. The CDR3 nucleotides are TGCGCCAGCAGCCAAGATAGGGGGCCTTTGGTTTCCTCTGGGGCCAACGTCCTGACTTTC. Translation: CASSQDRGPLVSSGANVLTF.